A selection of T cell receptor beta chains follows, all from one sample in a study of blood T cell repertoires in COVID-19. Assay used: immunoSEQ multiplex PCR; TCRdb lists only in-frame clones, some missing. The sample contains 20,000 to 25,000 clones, 80% to 85% of which appear only once. Sequenced material: peripheral blood. Source of these receptors: a man at least 80 years old with active or convalescent COVID-19. Each CDR3 is given without its conserved first and last residue.

TRBV3-1/TRBV3-2,ASSQNRGTEAF
TRBV6-2/TRBV6-3,ASSPRQSSYNEQF
TRBV4-3,ASSQDHTYNEQF
TRBV19,ASTLLAGGSSSYNEQF
TRBV19,ASRGRGGTDTQY
TRBV9,ASSVLSAGIDSPLH
TRBV19,ASSIGGAGTEAF
TRBV9,ASSPRGDGGELF
TRBV10-3,ATGVSYEQY
TRBV7-9,ASSPEWGGSQPQH
TRBV7-9,ASSHYRGQETQY
TRBV30,AWRRGQGINYGYT